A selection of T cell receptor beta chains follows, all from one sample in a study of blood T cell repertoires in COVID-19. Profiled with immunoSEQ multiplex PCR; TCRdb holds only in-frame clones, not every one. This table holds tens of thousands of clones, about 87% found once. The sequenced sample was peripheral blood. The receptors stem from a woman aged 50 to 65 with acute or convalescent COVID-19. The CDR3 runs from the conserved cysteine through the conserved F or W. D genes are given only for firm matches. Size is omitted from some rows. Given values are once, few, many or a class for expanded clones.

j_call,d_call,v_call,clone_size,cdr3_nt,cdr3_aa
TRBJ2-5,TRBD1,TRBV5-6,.,TGTGCCAGCAGCTCCCTCGGAACAGGGGGGATAGAAGAGACCCAGTACTTC,CASSSLGTGGIEETQYF
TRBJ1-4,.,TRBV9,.,TGTGCCAGCAGCGGGGTGGGGGCAGGAAAGAATGAAAAACTGTTTTTT,CASSGVGAGKNEKLFF
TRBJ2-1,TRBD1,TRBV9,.,TGTGCCAGCAGCGTAGTCGGCGGGACAGGGGGCCTCGATGAGCAGTTCTTC,CASSVVGGTGGLDEQFF
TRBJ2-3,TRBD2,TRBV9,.,TGTGCCAGCAGCGTATCCGGGACTAGCGGGAGGGAAGGGCAGTATTTT,CASSVSGTSGREGQYF
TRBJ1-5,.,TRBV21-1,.,TGTGCCAGCAGCAAAACTCGTGGTAGAGGGCTAAGCAATCAGCCCCAGCATTTT,CASSKTRGRGLSNQPQHF
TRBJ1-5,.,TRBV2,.,TGTGCCAGCAGTGATAGTTGGGGGCGGAATCAGCCCCAGCATTTT,CASSDSWGRNQPQHF
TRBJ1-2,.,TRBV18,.,TGTGCCAGCTCACCACAGGGGGGGAACTATGGCTACACCTTC,CASSPQGGNYGYTF
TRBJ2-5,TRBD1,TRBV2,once,TGTGCCAGCAGTTATACAGGGGGCGCAACGGAGACCCAGTACTTC,CASSYTGGATETQYF
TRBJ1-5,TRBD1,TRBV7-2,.,TGTGCCAGCAGCTTAGTAGGGACAGGGGTATTTCAGCCCCAGCATTTT,CASSLVGTGVFQPQHF
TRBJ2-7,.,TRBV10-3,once,TGTGCCATTGGGGAGGGGGGTAGGGCCTACGAGCAGTACTTC,CAIGEGGRAYEQYF
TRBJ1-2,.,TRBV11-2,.,TGTGCCAGCAGCTGGGGGAGGGAGGATGGCTACACCTTC,CASSWGREDGYTF
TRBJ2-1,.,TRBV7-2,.,TGTGCCAGCAGCCGAAACAACAATGAGCAGTTCTTC,CASSRNNNEQFF
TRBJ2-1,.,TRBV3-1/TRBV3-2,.,TGTGCCAGCAGCCAAGGGGTGGGAGCCTACAATGAGCAGTTCTTC,CASSQGVGAYNEQFF
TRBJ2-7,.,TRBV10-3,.,TGTGCCATCAGGGCGGGACAGAGAAGCGGGAGCGGCGAGCAGTACTTC,CAIRAGQRSGSGEQYF
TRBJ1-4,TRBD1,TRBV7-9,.,TGTGCCAGCAGCCCTACAGGGGGGGGGAATGAAAAACTGTTTTTT,CASSPTGGGNEKLFF
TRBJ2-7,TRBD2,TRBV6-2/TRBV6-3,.,TGTGCCAGCAGTTACGGGGAGGGCCCCTACGAGCAGTACTTC,CASSYGEGPYEQYF
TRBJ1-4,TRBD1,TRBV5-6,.,TGTGCCAGCAGCCTCCGACAGGGTGGAGAAAAACTGTTTTTT,CASSLRQGGEKLFF
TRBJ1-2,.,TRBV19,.,TGTGCCGTAGAGGAGCCCCAGAACTATGGCTACACCTTC,CAVEEPQNYGYTF
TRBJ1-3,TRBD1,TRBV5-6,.,TGTGCCAGCAGCTCTGGGGGGACAGTAGGAAACACCATATATTTT,CASSSGGTVGNTIYF
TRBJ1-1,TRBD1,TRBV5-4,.,TGTGCCAGCAGCTGGACAGGGGATAACACTGAAGCTTTCTTT,CASSWTGDNTEAFF
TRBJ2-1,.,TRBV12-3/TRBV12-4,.,TGTGCCAGCAGTTTAGTATCCAATGAGCAGTTCTTC,CASSLVSNEQFF
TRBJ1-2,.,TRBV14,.,TGTGCCAGCAGCCGTAAAATCTCGCAGCCAGGGGTTAACTATGGCTACACCTTC,CASSRKISQPGVNYGYTF
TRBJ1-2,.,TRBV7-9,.,TGTGCCACCACGGCGGGTGGCTATGGCTACACCTTC,CATTAGGYGYTF
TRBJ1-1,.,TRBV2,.,TGTGCCAGCAGGCAAGAGACTGGCACTGAAGCTTTCTTT,CASRQETGTEAFF
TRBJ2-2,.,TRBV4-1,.,TGCGCCAGCAGCCCGGGTCCAGGGCACACCGGGGAGCTGTTTTTT,CASSPGPGHTGELFF
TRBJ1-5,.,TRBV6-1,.,TGTGCCAGCAGTGAAATTTCGGTTCATCAGCCCCAGCATTTT,CASSEISVHQPQHF
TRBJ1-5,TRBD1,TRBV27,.,TGTGCCAGCAGTCGGACAGGGGCGCCCAATCAGCCCCAGCATTTT,CASSRTGAPNQPQHF
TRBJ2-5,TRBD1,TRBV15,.,TGTGCCACCAGCAGAGTGAACAGGGGGCGGGAGACCCAGTACTTC,CATSRVNRGRETQYF
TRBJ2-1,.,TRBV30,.,TGTGCCTGGGGGGTTAGCTCCTACAATGAGCAGTTCTTC,CAWGVSSYNEQFF
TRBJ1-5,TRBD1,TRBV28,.,TGTGCCAGCAGTTCGCCGACAGGGGGCCGGCAGCCCCAGCATTTT,CASSSPTGGRQPQHF
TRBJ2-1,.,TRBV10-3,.,TGTGCCATCAAGGGCCCGGAGGGTAGCGGTAACAATGAGCAGTTCTTC,CAIKGPEGSGNNEQFF
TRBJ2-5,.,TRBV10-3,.,TGTGCCATCAGTGACTTCACAGGGATAGCACCGGAGACCCAGTACTTC,CAISDFTGIAPETQYF
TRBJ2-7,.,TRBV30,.,TGTGCCTGGAGTCCCCGACTGAGGACTGGGTACGAGCAGTACTTC,CAWSPRLRTGYEQYF
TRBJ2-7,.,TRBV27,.,TGTGCCAGCAGTCCTTCCCGGGCCGAGGGCGGCGAGCAGTACTTC,CASSPSRAEGGEQYF
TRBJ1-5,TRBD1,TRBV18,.,TGTGCCAGCTCACCACCGGGGACAGGTAATCAGCCCCAGCATTTT,CASSPPGTGNQPQHF
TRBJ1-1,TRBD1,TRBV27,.,TGTGCCAGCAGTCCCCGGGACAGGGGGCGGGCGAACACTGAAGCTTTCTTT,CASSPRDRGRANTEAFF
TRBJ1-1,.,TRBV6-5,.,TGTGCCAGCAGTTTCCAGGTGGGTCCGGAAGCTTTCTTT,CASSFQVGPEAFF
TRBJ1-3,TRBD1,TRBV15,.,TGTGCCACCAGCAGAGGTGACAGGGCTTTTGGAAACACCATATATTTT,CATSRGDRAFGNTIYF
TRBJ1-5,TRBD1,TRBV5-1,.,TGCGCCAGCAGCTTTGGGACAGGGAACAATCAGCCCCAGCATTTT,CASSFGTGNNQPQHF
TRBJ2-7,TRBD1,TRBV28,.,TGTGCCAGCATCGTTCAGGGGGCGAAGAACGAGCAGTACTTC,CASIVQGAKNEQYF
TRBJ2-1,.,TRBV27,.,TGTGCCAGCAGTTTATTGGTTAGCGCCGATGAGCAGTTCTTC,CASSLLVSADEQFF
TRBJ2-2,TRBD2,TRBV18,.,TGTGCCAGCTCTGCGCTAGCGGGGGAAAACACCGGGGAGCTGTTTTTT,CASSALAGENTGELFF
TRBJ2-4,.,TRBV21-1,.,TGTGCCAGCACCGCGGGACTTCCCCAACTAGCCAAAAACATTCAGTACTTC,CASTAGLPQLAKNIQYF
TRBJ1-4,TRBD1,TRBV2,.,TGTGCCAGCAGGACCGACAGGGCCAGCGAAAAACTGTTTTTT,CASRTDRASEKLFF
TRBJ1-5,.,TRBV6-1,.,TGTGCCAGCAGTGAAAGCCCAGGCAGAAGATACAATCAGCCCCAGCATTTT,CASSESPGRRYNQPQHF
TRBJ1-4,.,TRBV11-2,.,TGTGCCAGCAGCTTAGGGCTAGCAACTAATGAAAAACTGTTTTTT,CASSLGLATNEKLFF
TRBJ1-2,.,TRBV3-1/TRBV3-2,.,TGTGCCAGCAGCCTGCTCCAGGGTCAGAGTGGCTACACCTTC,CASSLLQGQSGYTF
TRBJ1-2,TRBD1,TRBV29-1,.,TGCAGCGCTAAGGGGGACAGATCATATGGCTACACCTTC,CSAKGDRSYGYTF
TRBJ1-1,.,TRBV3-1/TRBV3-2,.,TGTGCCAGCAGCCAAGGACTCCGGAACACTGAAGCTTTCTTT,CASSQGLRNTEAFF
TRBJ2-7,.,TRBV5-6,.,TGTGCCAGCAGCTTGTCGACAACAGGGAGTGACGAGCAGTACTTC,CASSLSTTGSDEQYF
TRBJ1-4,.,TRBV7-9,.,TGTGCCAGCAGCCCCTCCCCGCGCGAAAAACTGTTTTTT,CASSPSPREKLFF
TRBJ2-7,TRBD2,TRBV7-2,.,TGTGCCAGCAGCTTACGGACTAGCGGGGGAGCCTACGAGCAGTACTTC,CASSLRTSGGAYEQYF
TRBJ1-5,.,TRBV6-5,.,TGTGCCTCCTCGACGGGTTTCTGGCAGCCCCAGCATTTT,CASSTGFWQPQHF
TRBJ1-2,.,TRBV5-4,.,TGTGCCAGCAGCTTTAGGGGCGCTAACTATGGCTACACCTTC,CASSFRGANYGYTF
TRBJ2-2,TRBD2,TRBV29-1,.,TGCAGCGTTCGGAGTAGCGGGGCCACCGGGGAGCTGTTTTTT,CSVRSSGATGELFF
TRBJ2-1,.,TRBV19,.,TGTGCCAGTAGTACCTCTACTAGGGCCTACAATGAGCAGTTCTTC,CASSTSTRAYNEQFF
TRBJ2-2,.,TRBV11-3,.,TGTGCCAGCAGCTTAGATAATTTAGAGAACACCGGGGAGCTGTTTTTT,CASSLDNLENTGELFF
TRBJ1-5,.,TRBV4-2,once,TGTGCCAGCAGCCAAGATCAGGGTTCTGGACAGCCCCAGCATTTT,CASSQDQGSGQPQHF
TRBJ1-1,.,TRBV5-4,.,TGTGCCAGCAGCTTGGTTACGGGTGGGACTGAAGCTTTCTTT,CASSLVTGGTEAFF
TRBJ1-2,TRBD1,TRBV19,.,TGTGCCAGTAGTAAGGGACAGAACTATTTGTCTGGCTACACCTTC,CASSKGQNYLSGYTF